A selection of T cell receptor beta chains follows, all from one sample in a study of blood T cell repertoires in COVID-19. Repertoires were generated with immunoSEQ multiplex PCR, while TCRdb's copy carries only in-frame clones and drops some. In the table there are 250,000 or so clones, roughly four fifths of which are singletons. The source material was PBMCs or T cells enriched from blood (not recorded which). The source of these receptors is a man between 60 and 70 years old who had recovered from COVID-19. The CDR3 runs from the conserved cysteine through the conserved F or W. Each record gives: V gene, D gene, J gene, clone size, CDR3 DNA, CDR3 protein. The D gene is left open where the match is weak. Expanded clones get a size class; other rows say once, few or many, or leave the size out.

>TRBV19|TRBD1|TRBJ1-2|NA
TGTGCCAGTGGAGGACAGGGGGACGGGTATGGCTACACCTTC
CASGGQGDGYGYTF
>TRBV3-1/TRBV3-2|TRBD1|TRBJ2-5|few
TGTGCCAGCAGTTCGTATAAACAGGGGAGAGAGACCCAGTACTTC
CASSSYKQGRETQYF
>TRBV29-1|NA|TRBJ2-3|once
TGCAGCGTTGAAGGTCGTACAGGGGGAAGCGGGGGGAAAAGCACAGATACGCAGTATTTT
CSVEGRTGGSGGKSTDTQYF
>TRBV18|NA|TRBJ1-5|NA
TGTGCCAGCTCACCGACAGGACGGAGCAATCAGCCCCAGCATTTT
CASSPTGRSNQPQHF
>TRBV4-3|TRBD1|TRBJ1-2|NA
TGCGCCAGCAGCCAAGACACAGGGGTTATCGTCTACACCTTC
CASSQDTGVIVYTF
>TRBV25-1|NA|TRBJ1-5|NA
TGTGCCAGCAGTGTGACGGGTCCAAATCAGCCCCAGCATTTT
CASSVTGPNQPQHF
>TRBV5-6|NA|TRBJ2-7|NA
TGTGCCAGCAGCTTGTTCTTAGGTCAGGGGCCTAACGAGCAGTACTTC
CASSLFLGQGPNEQYF
>TRBV4-3|NA|TRBJ2-1|NA
TGCGCCAGCAGCCAAGACCCACAGGCTTTTGACAATGAGCAGTTCTTC
CASSQDPQAFDNEQFF
>TRBV18|NA|TRBJ2-7|NA
TGTGCCAGCTCACCTTCGGGGGTCCTCTCCTACGAGCAGTACTTC
CASSPSGVLSYEQYF
>TRBV9|NA|TRBJ1-1|NA
TGTGCCAGCAGCGTCTATTCAGGCGCCGAAGCTTTCTTT
CASSVYSGAEAFF
>TRBV4-3|TRBD2|TRBJ2-5|NA
TGCGCCCGCAGCCAAGTAGGCGGGGGGGCGGGGGAGACCCAGTACTTC
CARSQVGGGAGETQYF
>TRBV30|TRBD1|TRBJ1-5|NA
TGTGCCTGGAGTCAGGGGGCGAGCAATCAGCCCCAGCATTTT
CAWSQGASNQPQHF
>TRBV11-2|TRBD1|TRBJ1-2|NA
TGTGCCAGCAGGTCCTCCGGGACAGGGGGTGACTATGGCTACACCTTC
CASRSSGTGGDYGYTF
>TRBV3-1/TRBV3-2|NA|TRBJ1-3|NA
TGTGCCAGCAGCCAAAACTTCCCAGGGGCCGGAAACACCATATATTTT
CASSQNFPGAGNTIYF
>TRBV6-1|TRBD1|TRBJ1-4|NA
TGTGCCAGCAGTGAGGGGACAGGGGGGCGAGAAAAACTGTTTTTT
CASSEGTGGREKLFF
>TRBV18|NA|TRBJ1-5|NA
TGTGCCAGCTCACCGGGGCCTAATCAGCCCCAGCATTTT
CASSPGPNQPQHF
>TRBV18|TRBD1|TRBJ1-2|NA
TGTGCCAGCTCACGGGACAGGGAGGGCTATGGCTACACCTTC
CASSRDREGYGYTF